This is a list of T cell receptor beta chains from one sample in a study of identical twins. Using its own MiXCR run on the 5' RACE reads, TCRdb lists one record per CDR3 protein. The data show nearly 650,000 distinct CDR3 sequences, 7% to 7.5% seen once. In addition, the sample was reused for a study of yellow fever vaccine responses in identical twins.

Sequencing input: PBMCs. Receptors were obtained from a woman aged 18-29 years in good health. Both conserved end residues are part of each CDR3. D genes are given only for firm matches. Some rows mark clone size as missing; the rest say once, few, many or name a class of expanded clone.

CDR3 DNA: TGCAGCGTTTCTGGGGGATACCCTACCTACGAGCAGTACTTC
CDR3 protein: CSVSGGYPTYEQYF
V gene: TRBV29-1
CDR3 length: 14
D gene: -
clone size: -
J gene: TRBJ2-7

CDR3 DNA: TGTGCCAGCAGCGGGGGGATACAGGGGGAATACGAGCAGTACTTC
CDR3 protein: CASSGGIQGEYEQYF
V gene: TRBV7-9
CDR3 length: 15
D gene: TRBD1
clone size: -
J gene: TRBJ2-7

CDR3 DNA: TGTGCCAGCAGCGTAACCCCCGGGACTAGCGTAGATACGCAGTATTTT
CDR3 protein: CASSVTPGTSVDTQYF
V gene: TRBV9
CDR3 length: 16
D gene: TRBD2
clone size: -
J gene: TRBJ2-3

CDR3 DNA: TGCGCCAGCAGGTCCACCGCTAGCGGGGGTGAGGTCAATGAGCAGTTCTTC
CDR3 protein: CASRSTASGGEVNEQFF
V gene: TRBV5-1
CDR3 length: 17
D gene: TRBD2
clone size: many
J gene: TRBJ2-1

CDR3 DNA: TGTGCCAGCAGCTTGAATGCAGGGGCATACAATGAGCAGTTCTTC
CDR3 protein: CASSLNAGAYNEQFF
V gene: TRBV7-2
CDR3 length: 15
D gene: -
clone size: few
J gene: TRBJ2-1

CDR3 DNA: TGTGCCAGCAGTCAGCGCTCGGGACAGGGTGAAAAACTGTTTTTT
CDR3 protein: CASSQRSGQGEKLFF
V gene: TRBV3-1
CDR3 length: 15
D gene: TRBD1
clone size: few
J gene: TRBJ1-4

CDR3 DNA: TGTGCCACCAGCAGAGATAGAGGGCCCCAGCATTTT
CDR3 protein: CATSRDRGPQHF
V gene: TRBV15
CDR3 length: 12
D gene: -
clone size: few
J gene: TRBJ1-5

CDR3 DNA: TGTGCCAGCAGCCCCGGCGGCGACCAAGCTTTCTTT
CDR3 protein: CASSPGGDQAFF
V gene: TRBV11-2
CDR3 length: 12
D gene: -
clone size: -
J gene: TRBJ1-1

CDR3 DNA: TGCGCCAGCAGCCAGGCCAAGACAGGCAATAATTCACCCCTCCACTTT
CDR3 protein: CASSQAKTGNNSPLHF
V gene: TRBV4-1
CDR3 length: 16
D gene: -
clone size: few
J gene: TRBJ1-6

CDR3 DNA: TGTGCCAGCAGCCAACGCCTAGCGGGGGCCACCGGGGAGCTGTTTTTT
CDR3 protein: CASSQRLAGATGELFF
V gene: TRBV14
CDR3 length: 16
D gene: TRBD2
clone size: -
J gene: TRBJ2-2